Ten or more counts support the clone carrying this TCR beta chain. cDNA was made from about 480 ng RNA using alpha and beta constant primers. Alpha and beta chain libraries were made separately by chain-specific third strand synthesis with multiplexing indices. TCRdb processed the 5' RACE reads anew with MiXCR; each CDR3 protein has one entry. The sample holds 6,400 or so distinct CDR3 sequences, 10% seen once. Follow-up blood was drawn about 14 weeks, roughly three months, after antiretroviral therapy began. All unsorted peripheral T cells were captured because whole blood was used without fractionation. V gave up 5 bases and J gave up 1 base; unmatched junction bases: 6. This CDR3 is built from 18 residues. Germline V gene lookup returns CDR1 SGHAT and CDR2 FQNNGV. This entry is derived from a study of HIV-infected patients and healthy controls.

This chain links TRBV11-2 with TRBJ2-2, with TRBD2 identical over 14 bases. The TCR comes from an adult with HIV infection. The sequenced sample was blood, obtained during antiretroviral therapy. CDR3 sequence (DNA): TGTGCCAGCAGCCGCCGGGGACTAGCGGGGGTGAACACCGGGGAGCTGTTTTTT. Its translation: CASSRRGLAGVNTGELFF. Filled out from reference TRBV11-2 and TRBJ2-2, the complete variable domain reads EAGVAQSPRYKIIEKRQSVAFWCNPISGHATLYWYQQILGQGPKLLIQFQNNGVVDDSQLPKDRFSAERLKGVDSTLKIQPAKLEDSAVYLCASSRRGLAGVNTGELFFGEGSRLTVL.